This TCR beta chain was captured in a study of post-analysis software for immune sequencing data. Study results and limitations: Diversity measured as normalized Chao1 was significantly lower in multiple sclerosis patients than in controls. Patients had higher frequencies than controls of about five TRBV segments, including TRBV5-6, TRBV5-1 and TRBV20-1. With F measure, samples from one preparation batch clustered together strongly.

Unique molecular identifiers were built into the TCR beta cDNA libraries. T cells numbering about 0.9 to 11 million yielded around 500,000 cDNA molecules. TCRdb independently ran MiXCR on the PCR reads; one entry per CDR3 protein. In the table there are around 190,000 distinct CDR3 sequences, 29% of which are singletons. The CDR3 covers 13 residues. CDR1 is DFQATT and CDR2 is SNEGSKA in the germline V gene (reference sequence). V lost 6 bases and J lost 0, with 9 bases in between. This clonotype was seen ten or more times. The target antigen is unknown. The sample taken for sequencing was blood. The gene calls are TRBV20-1 and TRBJ2-1; D gene ambiguous. This receptor was obtained from a girl under 18 with multiple sclerosis. The CDR3 is CSARISSYNEQFF. CDR3 in DNA: TGCAGTGCCAGGATAAGCTCCTACAATGAGCAGTTCTTC.